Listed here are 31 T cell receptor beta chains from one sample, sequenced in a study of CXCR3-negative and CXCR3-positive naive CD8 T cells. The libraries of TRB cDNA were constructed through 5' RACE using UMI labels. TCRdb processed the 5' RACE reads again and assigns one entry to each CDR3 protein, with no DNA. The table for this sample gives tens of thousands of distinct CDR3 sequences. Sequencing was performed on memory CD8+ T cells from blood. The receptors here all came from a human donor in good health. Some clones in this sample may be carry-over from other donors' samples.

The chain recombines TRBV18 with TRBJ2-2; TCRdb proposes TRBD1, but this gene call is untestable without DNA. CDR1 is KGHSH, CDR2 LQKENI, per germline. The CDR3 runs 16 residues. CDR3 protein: CASSPQGQVNTGELFF.

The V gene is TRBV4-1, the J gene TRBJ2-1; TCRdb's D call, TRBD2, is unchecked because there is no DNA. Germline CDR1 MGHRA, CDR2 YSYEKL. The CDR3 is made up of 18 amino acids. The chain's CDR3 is CASSQGGSGRSSYNEQFF.

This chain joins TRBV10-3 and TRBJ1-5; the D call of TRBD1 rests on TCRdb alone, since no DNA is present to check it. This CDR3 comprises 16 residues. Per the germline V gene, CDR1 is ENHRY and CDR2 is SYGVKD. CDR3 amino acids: CAISDRDTHSNQPQHF.

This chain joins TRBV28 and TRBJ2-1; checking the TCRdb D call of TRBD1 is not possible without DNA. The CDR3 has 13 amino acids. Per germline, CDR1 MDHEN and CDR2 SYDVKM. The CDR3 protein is CASRPNRDPEQFF.

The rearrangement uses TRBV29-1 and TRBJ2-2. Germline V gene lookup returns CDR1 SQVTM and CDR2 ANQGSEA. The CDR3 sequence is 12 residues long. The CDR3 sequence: CSVDDDTGELFF.

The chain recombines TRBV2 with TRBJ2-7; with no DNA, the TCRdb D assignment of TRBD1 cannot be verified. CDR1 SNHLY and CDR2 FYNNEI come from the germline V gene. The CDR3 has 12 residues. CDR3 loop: CASSKGQLEQYF.

The CDR3 here is CSTWDQMNTEAFF. The chain employs TRBV29-1 and TRBJ1-1; TCRdb calls TRBD1, which cannot be checked without DNA. In germline, CDR1 is SQVTM, CDR2 ANQGSEA. The CDR3 has 13 residues.

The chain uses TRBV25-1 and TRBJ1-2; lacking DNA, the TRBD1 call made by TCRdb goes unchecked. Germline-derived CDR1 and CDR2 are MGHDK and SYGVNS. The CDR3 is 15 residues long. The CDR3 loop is CASSESGQGMSGYTF.

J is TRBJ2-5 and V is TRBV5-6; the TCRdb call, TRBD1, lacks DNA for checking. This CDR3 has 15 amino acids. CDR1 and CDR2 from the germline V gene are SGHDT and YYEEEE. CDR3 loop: CASSMGQGGLETQYF.

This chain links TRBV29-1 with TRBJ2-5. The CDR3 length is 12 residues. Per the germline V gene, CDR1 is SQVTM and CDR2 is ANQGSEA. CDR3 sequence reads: CSVVDLWATQYF.

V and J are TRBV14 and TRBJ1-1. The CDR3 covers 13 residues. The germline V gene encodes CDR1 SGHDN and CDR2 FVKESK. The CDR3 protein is CASSQGFPTEAFF.

CDR3: CSVVGRVEWETQYF. V gene TRBV29-1 combines with J gene TRBJ2-5; the TCRdb call, TRBD1, lacks DNA for checking. The CDR3 sequence is 14 residues long. Germline lookup yields CDR1 SQVTM and CDR2 ANQGSEA.

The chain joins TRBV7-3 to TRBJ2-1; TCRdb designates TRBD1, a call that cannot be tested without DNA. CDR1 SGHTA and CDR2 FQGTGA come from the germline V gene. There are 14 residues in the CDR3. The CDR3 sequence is CASSLGGGYNEQFF.

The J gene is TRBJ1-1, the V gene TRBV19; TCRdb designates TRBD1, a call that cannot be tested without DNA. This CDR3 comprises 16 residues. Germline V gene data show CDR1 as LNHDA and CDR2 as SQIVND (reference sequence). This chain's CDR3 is CASSMEAGEWYTEAFF.

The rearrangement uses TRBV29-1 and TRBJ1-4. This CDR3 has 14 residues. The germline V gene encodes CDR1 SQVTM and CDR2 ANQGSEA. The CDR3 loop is CSVGPVATNEKLFF.

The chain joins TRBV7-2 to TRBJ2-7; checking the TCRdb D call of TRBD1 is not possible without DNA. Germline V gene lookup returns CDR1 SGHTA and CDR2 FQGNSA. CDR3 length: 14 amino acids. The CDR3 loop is CASSLAPTSGEQYF.

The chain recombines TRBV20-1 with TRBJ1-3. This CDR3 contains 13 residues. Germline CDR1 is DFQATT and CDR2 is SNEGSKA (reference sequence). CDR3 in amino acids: CSAPGTSGNTIYF.

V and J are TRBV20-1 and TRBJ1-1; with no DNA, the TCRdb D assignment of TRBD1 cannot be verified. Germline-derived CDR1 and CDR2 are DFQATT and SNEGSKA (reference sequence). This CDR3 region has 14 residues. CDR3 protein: CSARDPGRNTEAFF.

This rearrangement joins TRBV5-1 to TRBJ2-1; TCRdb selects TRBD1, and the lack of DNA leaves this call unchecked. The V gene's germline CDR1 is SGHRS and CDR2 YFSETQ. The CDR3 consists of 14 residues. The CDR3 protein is CASRGQGDGDEQFF.

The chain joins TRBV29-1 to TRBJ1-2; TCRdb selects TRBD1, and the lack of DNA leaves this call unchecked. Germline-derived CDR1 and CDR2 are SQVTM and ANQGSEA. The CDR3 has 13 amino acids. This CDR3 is CSVEGGPNYGYTF.

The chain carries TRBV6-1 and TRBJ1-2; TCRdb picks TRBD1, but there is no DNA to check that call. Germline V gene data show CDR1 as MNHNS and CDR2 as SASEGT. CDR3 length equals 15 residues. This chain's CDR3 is CASSLWPGQGDGYTF.

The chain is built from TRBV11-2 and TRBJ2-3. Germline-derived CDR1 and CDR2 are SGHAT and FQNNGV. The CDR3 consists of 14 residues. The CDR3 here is CASSDTTSADTQYF.

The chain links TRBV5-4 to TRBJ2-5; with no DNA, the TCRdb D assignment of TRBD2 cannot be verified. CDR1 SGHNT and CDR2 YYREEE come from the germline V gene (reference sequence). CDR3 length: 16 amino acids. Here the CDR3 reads CASSSRGTSGPETQYF.

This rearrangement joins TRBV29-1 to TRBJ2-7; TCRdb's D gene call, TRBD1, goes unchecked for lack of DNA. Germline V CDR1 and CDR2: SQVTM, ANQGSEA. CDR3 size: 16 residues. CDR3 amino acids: CSPIRAAGRVPYEQYF.

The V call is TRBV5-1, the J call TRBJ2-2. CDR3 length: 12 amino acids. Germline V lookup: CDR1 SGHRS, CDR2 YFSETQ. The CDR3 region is CASSWNTGELFF.

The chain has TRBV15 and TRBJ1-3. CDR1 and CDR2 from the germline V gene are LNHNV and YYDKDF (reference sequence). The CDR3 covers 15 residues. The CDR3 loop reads CATSRAWGAGNTIYF.

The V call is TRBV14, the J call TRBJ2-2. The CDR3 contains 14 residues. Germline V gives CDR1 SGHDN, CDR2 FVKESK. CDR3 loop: CASSQTSETGELFF. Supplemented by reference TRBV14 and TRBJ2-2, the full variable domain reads EAGVTQFPSHSVIEKGQTVTLRCDPISGHDNLYWYRRVMGKEIKFLLHFVKESKQDESGMPNNRFLAERTGGTYSTLKVQPAELEDSGVYFCASSQTSETGELFFGEGSRLTVL.

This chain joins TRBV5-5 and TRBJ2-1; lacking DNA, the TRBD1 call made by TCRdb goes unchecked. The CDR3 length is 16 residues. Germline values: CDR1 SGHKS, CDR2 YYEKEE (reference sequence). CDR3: CASSLSPGGAGNEQFF. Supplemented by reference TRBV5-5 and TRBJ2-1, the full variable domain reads DAGVTQSPTHLIKTRGQQVTLRCSPISGHKSVSWYQQVLGQGPQFIFQYYEKEERGRGNFPDRFSARQFPNYSSELNVNALLLGDSALYLCASSLSPGGAGNEQFFGPGTRLTVL.

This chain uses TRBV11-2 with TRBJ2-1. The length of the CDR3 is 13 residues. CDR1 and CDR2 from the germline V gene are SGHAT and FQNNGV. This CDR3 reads CASSFISYNEQFF.

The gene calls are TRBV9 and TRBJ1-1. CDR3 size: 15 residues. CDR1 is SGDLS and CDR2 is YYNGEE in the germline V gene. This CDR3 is CASSSEGTAGNIAFF.

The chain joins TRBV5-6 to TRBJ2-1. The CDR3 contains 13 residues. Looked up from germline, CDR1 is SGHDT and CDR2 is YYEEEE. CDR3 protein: CASSSQWYNEQFF.